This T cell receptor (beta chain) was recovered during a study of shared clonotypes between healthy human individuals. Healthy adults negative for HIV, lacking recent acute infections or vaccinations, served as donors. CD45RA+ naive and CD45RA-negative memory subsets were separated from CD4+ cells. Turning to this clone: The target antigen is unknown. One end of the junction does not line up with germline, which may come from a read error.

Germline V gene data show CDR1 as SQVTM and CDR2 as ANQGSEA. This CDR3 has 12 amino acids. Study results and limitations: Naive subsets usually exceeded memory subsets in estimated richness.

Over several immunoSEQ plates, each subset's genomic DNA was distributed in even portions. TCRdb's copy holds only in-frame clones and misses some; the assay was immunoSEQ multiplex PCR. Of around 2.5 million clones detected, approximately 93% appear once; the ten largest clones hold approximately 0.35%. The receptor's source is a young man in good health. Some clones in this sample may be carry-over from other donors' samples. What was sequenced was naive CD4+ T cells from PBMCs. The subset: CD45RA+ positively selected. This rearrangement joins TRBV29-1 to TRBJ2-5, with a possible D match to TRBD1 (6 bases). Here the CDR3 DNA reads TGCAGCGCCGGGCAGGGGCAAGGGACCCAGTACTTC. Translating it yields CSAGQGQGTQYF.